These 18 T cell receptor beta chains originate from one sample sequenced in a study of technical replicates of blood from several donors. Only in-frame clones appear in the TCRdb table, and some are missing; sequencing was by immunoSEQ multiplex PCR. The sample includes about 59,000 clones, approximately 86% seen only once; the top ten take 5% to 6.5%. The specimen was PBMCs. The receptor set was obtained from a human donor in good health. Some clones in this sample may be carry-over from other donors' samples.

This chain uses TRBV6-9 with TRBJ1-5, with TRBD1 matching 8 bases. V trimming: 3 bases; J trimming: 6 bases; junction bases outside the gene matches: 7. Germline V gives CDR1 MNHGY, CDR2 SVAAGI. The CDR3 contains 15 residues. The DNA for the CDR3 is TGTGCCAGCAGTTACTACGGACAGGGTAGTCAGCCCCAGCATTTT. Protein product: CASSYYGQGSQPQHF.

This rearrangement joins TRBV4-1 to TRBJ2-7; D is perhaps TRBD1 (7 bases). CDR1 is MGHRA and CDR2 is YSYEKL in the germline V gene. The CDR3 has 14 amino acids. V was clipped by 1 base and J by 6 bases, with 13 bases between them. DNA of the CDR3: TGCGCCAGCAGCCAAGGTCAGGGGGGATCCGAGCAGTACTTC. Translated: CASSQGQGGSEQYF.

The chain combines TRBV15 with TRBJ1-2; D is perhaps TRBD1 (5 bases). With 3 bases removed from V and 3 bases from J, the gap between germline ends came to 8 bases. The CDR3 spans 13 residues. In germline, CDR1 is LNHNV, CDR2 YYDKDF (reference sequence). The CDR3 coding sequence is TGTGCCACCAGCAGGGGGCTGGACTATGGCTACACCTTC. Translating it yields CATSRGLDYGYTF. The complete variable domain, with remaining parts taken from reference TRBV15 and TRBJ1-2, reads DAMVIQNPRYQVTQFGKPVTLSCSQTLNHNVMYWYQQKSSQAPKLLFHYYDKDFNNEADTPDNFQSRRPNTSFCFLDIRSPGLGDTAMYLCATSRGLDYGYTFGSGTRLTVV.

The J gene is TRBJ2-7, the V gene TRBV13; TRBD1 is a possible D gene (6 bases). In germline, CDR1 is PRHDT, CDR2 FYEKMQ (reference sequence). V was clipped by 1 base and J by 3 bases, with 13 bases between them. This CDR3 comprises 15 residues. The CDR3 DNA is TGTGCCAGCAGCTTAGAGGGGGACCCTCACTACGAGCAGTACTTC. This encodes CASSLEGDPHYEQYF.

This clone appeared a single time. V gene TRBV7-9 combines with J gene TRBJ2-7; 7 nucleotides line up with TRBD1. Germline values: CDR1 SEHNR, CDR2 FQNEAQ (reference sequence). This CDR3 has 13 residues. Unmatched junction bases numbered 5, after V lost 5 bases and J lost 4 bases. The CDR3 region has the DNA TGTGCCAGCAGCCCCCCGACAGGGTACGAGCAGTACTTC. As protein: CASSPPTGYEQYF.

The rearrangement links TRBV7-2 to TRBJ2-1; tentatively, D is TRBD1 (5 bases). The germline V and J ends were trimmed by 3 bases and 4 bases, with 10 bases remaining between them. CDR1 and CDR2 (germline): SGHTA, FQGNSA. The CDR3 consists of 14 residues. CDR3 loop: CASSLARQYNEQFF. The CDR3 DNA sequence: TGTGCCAGCAGCTTGGCTAGACAGTACAATGAGCAGTTCTTC.

The CDR3 spells CASSLTGGQETQYF. The CDR3 DNA follows: TGTGCCAGCAGCTTAACCGGCGGCCAAGAGACCCAGTACTTC. V is TRBV7-6 and J is TRBJ2-5; D not certain. Trimming took 2 bases from V and 1 from J, leaving 8 bases between them. Germline loops: CDR1 SGHVS, CDR2 FNYEAQ. This CDR3 comprises 14 residues.

The chain carries TRBV6-6 and TRBJ1-4; no clear D. Germline CDR1 reads MNHNY; CDR2 reads SVGAGI (reference sequence). The germline V and J ends were trimmed by 7 bases and 2 bases, with 11 bases remaining between them. This CDR3 has 14 residues. CDR3 loop: CASTPTATNEKLFF. In DNA form, the CDR3 reads TGTGCCAGCACCCCAACTGCCACTAATGAAAAACTGTTTTTT.

The chain has TRBV27 and TRBJ2-7; 11 nucleotides match TRBD2. The CDR3 totals 13 residues. Germline CDR1 and CDR2: MNHEY and SMNVEV (reference sequence). V lost 6 bases, J lost 5 bases, and 3 bases stayed unmatched. CDR3 bases: TGTGCCAGCAGACTGACTAGCGGGAACGAGCAGTACTTC. Translation gives CASRLTSGNEQYF.

V gene TRBV5-1 combines with J gene TRBJ1-6; D unclear. This CDR3 is built from 15 residues. The germline CDR1 and CDR2 sequences are SGHRS and YFSETQ. V was shortened by 1 base and J by 3 bases, with 8 bases between the two germline ends. CDR3: CASSLTGNYNSPLHF. The CDR3 nucleotides read TGCGCCAGCAGCTTGACGGGGAACTATAATTCACCCCTCCACTTT.

Here the CDR3 reads CASSDSYQETQYF. The CDR3 coding sequence is TGCGCCAGCAGCGACAGTTACCAAGAGACCCAGTACTTC. The chain employs TRBV5-1 and TRBJ2-5, with D perhaps TRBD1 (5 bases). Germline CDR1 and CDR2: SGHRS and YFSETQ. This CDR3 has 13 amino acids. V was pared by 4 bases and J by 0 bases, with 7 bases between.

This clone showed up just once. J is TRBJ2-1 and V is TRBV5-4; 8 bases map to TRBD2. This CDR3 is 14 amino acids long. Germline V lookup: CDR1 SGHNT, CDR2 YYREEE (reference sequence). The CDR3 bases are TGTGCGGAGGAGCTAGCGGGCTCCTACAATGAGCAGTTCTTC. Its translation: CAEELAGSYNEQFF.

J is TRBJ2-5 and V is TRBV4-1; TRBD2 matches at 7 bases. CDR1 is MGHRA, CDR2 YSYEKL, per germline. Unmatched junction bases numbered 8, after V lost 4 bases and J lost 3 bases. The CDR3 has 15 residues. The CDR3 protein is CASSLETGGEETQYF. The CDR3 coding sequence is TGCGCCAGCAGCCTCGAAACGGGGGGAGAAGAGACCCAGTACTTC.

The V call is TRBV12-2, the J call TRBJ2-7; TRBD1 reflects the table's D call only, with no check against the DNA. TRBV12-2 is listed as a pseudogene. There are 16 residues in the CDR3. The DNA for the CDR3 is TGTGCAAGTCGCTTTCGGGAACCGGGACAGCCCCACGAGCAGTACTTC. Amino acid sequence: CASRFREPGQPHEQYF.

This clone was counted a few times. This chain uses TRBV6-5 with TRBJ1-2; D gene uncertain. CDR3 length equals 14 residues. The V gene lost 5 bases and the J gene lost 6 bases, with 16 bases spanning the gap. Germline V gene sequence: CDR1 MNHEY, CDR2 SVGAGI. The CDR3 bases are TGTGCCAGCAGTGGACGGGGATTGGGTAATGGCTACACCTTC. It yields the protein CASSGRGLGNGYTF.

The chain joins TRBV15 to TRBJ2-2; 8 bases are a match to TRBD2. V gave up 3 bases and J gave up 5 bases; unmatched junction bases: 8. Germline assignment: CDR1 LNHNV and CDR2 YYDKDF (reference sequence). This CDR3 spans 16 amino acids. CDR3 DNA sequence: TGTGCCACCAGCAGGGCCGGGGGGGCCCGAACCGGGGAGCTGTTTTTT. Its translation: CATSRAGGARTGELFF.

The chain links TRBV6-1 to TRBJ1-3; D might be TRBD1 (6 bases). The ends were cut back, 0 bases at V and 0 bases at J, with 15 bases in the middle. Germline V gives CDR1 MNHNS, CDR2 SASEGT. The length of the CDR3 is 18 residues. The CDR3 bases are TGTGCCAGCAGTGAAGCACTTAGCCGGGACATCTCTGGAAACACCATATATTTT. Translated, it gives CASSEALSRDISGNTIYF.

This chain uses TRBV5-5 with TRBJ2-7, with a weak D call TRBD2 (6 bases). Trimming took off 0 bases at V and 4 bases at J, with 14 bases between the two ends. The CDR3 is made up of 15 amino acids. CDR1 SGHKS and CDR2 YYEKEE come from the germline V gene (reference sequence). The CDR3 is CASSLASVGGYEQYF. The DNA for the CDR3 is TGTGCCAGCAGCTTGGCCTCTGTGGGGGGTTACGAGCAGTACTTC.